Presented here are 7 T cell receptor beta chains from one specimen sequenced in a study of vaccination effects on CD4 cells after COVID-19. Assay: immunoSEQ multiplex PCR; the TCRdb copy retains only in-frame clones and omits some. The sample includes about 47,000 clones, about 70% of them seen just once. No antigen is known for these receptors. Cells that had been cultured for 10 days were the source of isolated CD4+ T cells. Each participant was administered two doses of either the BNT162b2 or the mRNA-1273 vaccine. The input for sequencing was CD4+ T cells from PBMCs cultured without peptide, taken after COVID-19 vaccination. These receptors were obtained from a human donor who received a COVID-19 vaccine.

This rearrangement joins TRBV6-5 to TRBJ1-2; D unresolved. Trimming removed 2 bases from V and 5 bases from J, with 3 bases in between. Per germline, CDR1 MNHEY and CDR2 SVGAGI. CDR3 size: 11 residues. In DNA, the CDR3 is TGTGCCAGCAGTTACGGATATGGCTACACCTTC. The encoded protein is CASSYGYGYTF.

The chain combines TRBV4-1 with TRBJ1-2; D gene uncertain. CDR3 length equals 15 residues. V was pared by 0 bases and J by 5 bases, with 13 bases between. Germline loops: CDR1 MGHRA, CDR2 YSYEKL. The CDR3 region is CASSQERGILYGYTF. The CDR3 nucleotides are TGCGCCAGCAGCCAAGAGCGAGGGATCTTATATGGCTACACCTTC.

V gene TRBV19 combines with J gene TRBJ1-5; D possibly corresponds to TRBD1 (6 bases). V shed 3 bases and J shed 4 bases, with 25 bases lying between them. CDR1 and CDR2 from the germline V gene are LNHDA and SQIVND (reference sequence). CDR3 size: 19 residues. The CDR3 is CASSIPLGTPTASNQPQHF. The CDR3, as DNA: TGTGCCAGTAGTATCCCCCTCGGGACACCGACGGCCTCAAATCAGCCCCAGCATTTT. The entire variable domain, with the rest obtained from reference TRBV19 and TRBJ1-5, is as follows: DGGITQSPKYLFRKEGQNVTLSCEQNLNHDAMYWYRQDPGQGLRLIYYSQIVNDFQKGDIAEGYSVSREKKESFPLTVTSAQKNPTAFYLCASSIPLGTPTASNQPQHFGDGTRLSIL.

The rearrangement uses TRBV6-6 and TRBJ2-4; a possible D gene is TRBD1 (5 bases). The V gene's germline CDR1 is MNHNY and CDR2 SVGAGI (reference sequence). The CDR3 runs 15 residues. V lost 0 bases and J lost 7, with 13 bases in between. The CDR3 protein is CASSYSGRAGNIQYF. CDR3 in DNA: TGTGCCAGCAGTTACTCGGGCAGGGCCGGTAACATTCAGTACTTC.

The CDR3 loop reads CASSDYGYSSTVYNEQFF. In DNA, the CDR3 is TGTGCCAGCAGCGACTACGGGTACAGTTCAACGGTCTACAATGAGCAGTTCTTC. This chain uses TRBV7-9 with TRBJ2-1, with D possibly TRBD2 on 5 matching bases. Trimming cost V 5 bases and J 3 bases, with 23 bases left between them. This CDR3 has 18 amino acids. Germline V CDR1 and CDR2: SEHNR, FQNEAQ (reference sequence).

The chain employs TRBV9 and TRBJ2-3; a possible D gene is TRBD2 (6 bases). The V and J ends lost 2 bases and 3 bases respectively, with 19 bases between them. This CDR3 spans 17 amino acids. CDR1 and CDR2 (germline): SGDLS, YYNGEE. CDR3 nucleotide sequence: TGTGCCAGCAGCGTTAGATCACTAGCAGGGCCTACAGATACGCAGTATTTT. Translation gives CASSVRSLAGPTDTQYF. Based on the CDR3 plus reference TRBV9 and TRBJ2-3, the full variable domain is DSGVTQTPKHLITATGQRVTLRCSPRSGDLSVYWYQQSLDQGLQFLIQYYNGEERAKGNILERFSAQQFPDLHSELNLSSLELGDSALYFCASSVRSLAGPTDTQYFGPGTRLTVL.

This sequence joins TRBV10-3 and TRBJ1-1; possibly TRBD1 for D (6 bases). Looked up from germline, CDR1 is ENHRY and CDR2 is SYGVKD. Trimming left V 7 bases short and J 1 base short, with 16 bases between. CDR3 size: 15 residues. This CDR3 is CAIKSSGTQNTEAFF. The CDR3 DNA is TGTGCCATCAAGAGTTCCGGGACACAGAACACTGAAGCTTTCTTT.